These 27 T cell receptor beta chains share one sample of origin, sequenced in a study of blood T cell repertoires in COVID-19. Sequenced by immunoSEQ multiplex PCR; TCRdb stores in-frame clones only, minus some. The sample consists of approximately 90,000 clones, around 86% of them appearing once. Sequenced sample: peripheral blood. These receptor sequences come from a man aged 60 to 69 with COVID-19, enrolled during active disease.

The CDR3 sequence is CASSPQGANTGELFF. DNA of the CDR3: TGTGCCAGCAGCCCCCAAGGGGCGAACACCGGGGAGCTGTTTTTT. This chain uses TRBV6-5 with TRBJ2-2, with D maybe TRBD1 (5 bases). The CDR3 totals 15 residues. Germline V lookup: CDR1 MNHEY, CDR2 SVGAGI. V was pared by 6 bases and J by 0 bases, with 11 bases between.

The chain employs TRBV7-2 and TRBJ2-2; a weak D match, TRBD2 (6 bases). Germline lookup yields CDR1 SGHTA and CDR2 FQGNSA. This CDR3 has 15 residues. V lost 3 bases and J lost 4, with 12 bases in between. The chain's CDR3 is CASSFGGTPTGELFF. DNA for the CDR3: TGTGCCAGCAGCTTTGGCGGGACCCCCACCGGGGAGCTGTTTTTT.

This sequence joins TRBV24-1 and TRBJ1-1; 9 positions match TRBD1. The CDR3 totals 14 residues. The trim removed 7 bases at V and 3 bases at J, leaving 5 bases unmatched. Germline CDR1 is KGHDR and CDR2 is SFDVKD. Written as DNA, the CDR3 is TGTGCCACCAGGAAGGGACAGGGTGACACTGAAGCTTTCTTT. This translates into CATRKGQGDTEAFF.

The V and J genes are TRBV12-5 and TRBJ1-4; 7 nucleotides agree with TRBD1. CDR3 length: 12 residues. The V gene's germline CDR1 is LGHNT and CDR2 FRNRAP. The V and J ends lost 6 bases and 11 bases, in that order; junction bases with no gene match: 6. The CDR3 bases are TGTGCTAGTGGCCAGGGGGTTGACAAACTGTTTTTT. This encodes CASGQGVDKLFF.

This chain joins TRBV10-1 and TRBJ2-5; D is uncertain. Germline V gene lookup returns CDR1 WNHNN and CDR2 SYGVQD (reference sequence). The CDR3 is 13 residues long. V shed 6 bases and J shed 1 base, with 9 bases lying between them. For the CDR3, the DNA is TGCGCCAGCAGCACACTACCCCAAGAGACCCAGTACTTC. Translated, it gives CASSTLPQETQYF.

The rearrangement joins TRBV19 to TRBJ1-1, with no clear D. The V end lost 3 bases, the J end lost 3 bases, and 8 bases lay between the germline ends. The CDR3 spans 13 residues. Germline CDR1 reads LNHDA; CDR2 reads SQIVND (reference sequence). For the CDR3, the DNA is TGTGCCAGTAGTATGACAACCTACACTGAAGCTTTCTTT. It encodes CASSMTTYTEAFF.

The gene calls are TRBV2 and TRBJ2-3; possibly TRBD2 for D (6 bases). Trimming pared 1 base from V and 6 bases from J, leaving 8 bases between. CDR1 is SNHLY and CDR2 is FYNNEI in the germline V gene. The CDR3 runs to 13 residues. In DNA, the CDR3 is TGTGCCAGCAGTGAAGGCGGGGAGGATACGCAGTATTTT. Its protein product is CASSEGGEDTQYF.

The chain uses TRBV18 and TRBJ1-5, with D hard to call. Trimming shortened V by 3 bases and J by 1 base, and 7 bases separated the two germline ends. The germline V gene encodes CDR1 KGHSH and CDR2 LQKENI. This CDR3 has 14 amino acids. This chain's CDR3 is CASSPGESNQPQHF. In nucleotides, the CDR3 is TGTGCCAGCTCACCGGGCGAAAGCAATCAGCCCCAGCATTTT.

The V call is TRBV5-5, the J call TRBJ2-3; maybe TRBD1 (6 bases). The V end lost 3 bases, the J end lost 2 bases, and 13 bases lay between the germline ends. Looked up from germline, CDR1 is SGHKS and CDR2 is YYEKEE (reference sequence). The CDR3 has 15 amino acids. The CDR3 DNA is TGTGCCAGCAGCTGGGGGCTTACTGCCACAGATACGCAGTATTTT. Translation gives CASSWGLTATDTQYF.

In its sample, this clone was seen a few times. The rearrangement uses TRBV19 and TRBJ1-2, with TRBD1 matching 8 bases. CDR3 length: 13 amino acids. From germline, CDR1 is LNHDA and CDR2 SQIVND (reference sequence). V shed 4 bases and J 8 bases; nucleotides not matched to a gene: 6. This CDR3 is CASSKDRVGGYTF. The CDR3 nucleotides read TGTGCCAGTAGTAAGGACAGGGTAGGAGGCTACACCTTC.

This chain joins TRBV19 and TRBJ1-1; D remains unclear. Trimming took off 4 bases at V and 1 base at J, with 7 bases between the two ends. The germline gives CDR1 LNHDA, CDR2 SQIVND (reference sequence). The CDR3 has 13 amino acids. CDR3 DNA sequence: TGTGCCAGTAGTAAAAGACAGAACACTGAAGCTTTCTTT. It is translated as CASSKRQNTEAFF.

The rearrangement joins TRBV2 to TRBJ1-2; TRBD1 is a possible D gene (5 bases). The CDR3 is 14 residues long. The ends were cut back, 1 base at V and 10 bases at J, with 16 bases in the middle. CDR1 is SNHLY, CDR2 FYNNEI, per germline. CDR3 residues: CASSEGRAPGDYTF. DNA for the CDR3: TGTGCCAGCAGTGAAGGCAGGGCCCCTGGAGACTACACCTTC.

The rearrangement joins TRBV7-8 to TRBJ2-5; TRBD1 matches 8 bases. This CDR3 contains 15 residues. J gave up 4 bases and V 1 base, and 5 bases lay outside the gene matches. Germline V gene lookup returns CDR1 SGHVS and CDR2 FQNEAQ. The CDR3 is CASSLGTGFRETQYF. The CDR3 DNA sequence: TGTGCCAGCAGCTTAGGGACAGGGTTTCGAGAGACCCAGTACTTC.

This clone was seen a single time. This chain joins TRBV5-1 and TRBJ1-2, with 8 bases lining up with TRBD1. The CDR3 totals 13 residues. Germline V lookup: CDR1 SGHRS, CDR2 YFSETQ. Trimming at V came to 0 bases and at J to 7 bases, leaving 2 bases not matched to a gene. The CDR3 DNA reads as TGCGCCAGCAGCTTGGTGACAGGGGTTGGCTACACCTTC. This codes for CASSLVTGVGYTF.

To note about this clone: The identical CDR3 is also encoded by other nucleotide sequences in the sample. V usage is TRBV7-2 and J usage is TRBJ2-5, with 13 bases that match TRBD2. Looked up from germline, CDR1 is SGHTA and CDR2 is FQGNSA. V lost 4 bases to trimming and J lost 5 bases; unmatched junction nucleotides: 1. The CDR3 length is 14 residues. The CDR3 DNA reads as TGTGCCAGCAGCTGGACTAGCGGGAGTGAGACCCAGTACTTC. This encodes CASSWTSGSETQYF.

This clone was recorded once. The rearrangement links TRBV5-1 to TRBJ2-7; TRBD1 might be the D (6 bases). CDR1 and CDR2 (germline): SGHRS, YFSETQ. V was cut by 5 bases and J by 2 bases, with 8 bases left in between. This CDR3 has 12 amino acids. The CDR3 DNA reads TGCGCCAGCAGGGCAGGGGCCTACGAGCAGTACTTC. As protein: CASRAGAYEQYF.

V is TRBV24-1 and J is TRBJ2-3; possible D gene TRBD2, 5 bases. CDR1 is KGHDR and CDR2 is SFDVKD in the germline V gene. Trimming stripped 7 bases from V and 5 bases from J, with 15 bases between. The CDR3 sequence is 14 residues long. The CDR3 region has the DNA TGTGCCACCAGCGGAGGCCCAGGAGGAGATACGCAGTATTTT. Amino acids: CATSGGPGGDTQYF.

The J gene is TRBJ1-1, the V gene TRBV20-1, with 8 bases lining up with TRBD1. This CDR3 spans 10 amino acids. V gave up 5 bases and J gave up 11 bases; unmatched junction bases: 4. The germline V gene encodes CDR1 DFQATT and CDR2 SNEGSKA (reference sequence). CDR3 residues: CSAPQGGAFF. The CDR3, as DNA: TGCAGTGCTCCACAGGGGGGCGCTTTCTTT.

CDR3 in amino acids: CASSKPWGGSSYNEQFF. The CDR3 DNA reads as TGTGCCAGCAGCAAACCGTGGGGCGGGAGCTCCTACAATGAGCAGTTCTTC. This chain uses TRBV11-3 with TRBJ2-1, with TRBD2 identical over 7 bases. Germline V lookup: CDR1 SGHNT, CDR2 YENEEA. V trimming: 5 bases; J trimming: 0 bases; junction bases outside the gene matches: 10. CDR3 length: 17 residues.

The V call is TRBV28, the J call TRBJ1-5; maybe TRBD1 (6 bases). The CDR3 runs 17 residues. From germline, CDR1 is MDHEN and CDR2 SYDVKM. Trimming shortened V by 6 bases and J by 6 bases, and 24 bases separated the two germline ends. The CDR3 DNA follows: TGTGCCAGCAGGGGGTCGGCAGGGGACGTATTCGGTCAGCCCCAGCATTTT. Amino acids: CASRGSAGDVFGQPQHF. Using reference TRBV28 and TRBJ1-5 for the parts outside the CDR3, the full variable domain is DVKVTQSSRYLVKRTGEKVFLECVQDMDHENMFWYRQDPGLGLRLIYFSYDVKMKEKGDIPEGYSVSREKKERFSLILESASTNQTSMYLCASRGSAGDVFGQPQHFGDGTRLSIL.

This clone was found once. The genes are TRBV29-1 and TRBJ1-2; D gene uncertain. Germline CDR1 reads SQVTM; CDR2 reads ANQGSEA. The length of the CDR3 is 14 residues. The V end lost 3 bases, the J end lost 0 bases, and 11 bases lay between the germline ends. The CDR3 loop is CSVDGPEANYGYTF. Here the CDR3 DNA reads TGCAGCGTTGATGGGCCTGAAGCTAACTATGGCTACACCTTC. Complete variable domain (other parts from reference TRBV29-1 and TRBJ1-2): SAVISQKPSRDICQRGTSLTIQCQVDSQVTMMFWYRQQPGQSLTLIATANQGSEATYESGFVIDKFPISRPNLTFSTLTVSNMSPEDSSIYLCSVDGPEANYGYTFGSGTRLTVV.

This rearrangement joins TRBV19 to TRBJ2-5, with TRBD2 matching over 9 bases. This CDR3 spans 14 amino acids. In germline, CDR1 is LNHDA, CDR2 SQIVND (reference sequence). The ends lost 8 bases at V and 2 bases at J; junction bases unmatched: 6. The DNA for the CDR3 is TGTGCCAGTTCCTCTCTAGCGGGGCAAGAGACCCAGTACTTC. Protein product: CASSSLAGQETQYF.

The CDR3 sequence is CASSLSGQMEKLFF. Written as DNA, the CDR3 is TGTGCCAGCAGCTTATCCGGACAAATGGAGAAACTGTTTTTT. The V call is TRBV11-3, the J call TRBJ1-4, with TRBD1 as a possible D gene (5 bases). The germline CDR1 and CDR2 sequences are SGHNT and YENEEA. With 2 bases removed from V and 11 bases from J, the gap between germline ends came to 15 bases. The CDR3 covers 14 residues. The full variable domain, with the rest looked up from reference TRBV11-3 and TRBJ1-4, is EAGVVQSPRYKIIEKKQPVAFWCNPISGHNTLYWYLQNLGQGPELLIRYENEEAVDDSQLPKDRFSAERLKGVDSTLKIQPAELGDSAVYLCASSLSGQMEKLFFGSGTQLSVL.

The chain carries TRBV10-3 and TRBJ2-3; D unresolved. The V gene's germline CDR1 is ENHRY and CDR2 SYGVKD. CDR3 length: 15 residues. The V end lost 0 bases, the J end lost 3 bases, and 10 bases lay between the germline ends. DNA for the CDR3: TGTGCCATCAGTGAGTCTACCTCCCAGACAGATACGCAGTATTTT. Protein sequence: CAISESTSQTDTQYF.

The chain is built from TRBV10-2 and TRBJ2-5, with unresolved D. Trimming removed 2 bases from V and 2 bases from J, with 12 bases in between. This CDR3 comprises 15 residues. CDR1 and CDR2 (germline): WSHSY, SAAADI. CDR3: CASSERSLRQETQYF. The CDR3 nucleotides are TGCGCCAGCAGTGAGAGGAGCCTTAGACAAGAGACCCAGTACTTC.

The chain combines TRBV6-5 with TRBJ1-2; perhaps TRBD1 as D (5 bases). The germline CDR1 and CDR2 sequences are MNHEY and SVGAGI. Deletions cut 6 bases from V and 4 bases from J, with 12 bases between. The CDR3 sequence is 13 residues long. The CDR3 region is CASREEGTYGYTF. The DNA for the CDR3 is TGTGCCAGCAGGGAGGAGGGGACCTATGGCTACACCTTC.

The V gene is TRBV3-1 (or the pseudogene TRBV3-2), the J gene TRBJ2-1; TRBD2 matches 10 bases. Per germline, CDR1 LGHDT and CDR2 YNNKEL (reference sequence). This CDR3 comprises 16 residues. After removal of 4 bases from V and 1 base from J, the junction contained 4 bases not matched to a gene. The CDR3 spells CASSPSSGRSYNEQFF. CDR3 DNA sequence: TGTGCCAGCAGCCCATCTAGCGGGAGATCCTACAATGAGCAGTTCTTC.